This paragraph covers one TCR beta chain sequence. Its specificity is not known. Its ends do not fully match the called genes, so a read error is possible. RNA was extracted from bulk tissue without any cell sorting. The data derive from a study of tumor and adjacent non-tumor tissue in lung cancer. Study findings and constraints: Top 100 clones took a larger repertoire share in normal lung. Compared with tumor, normal lung showed significantly lower TCR diversity.

The CDR3 totals 16 residues. Germline values: CDR1 MGHRA, CDR2 YSYEKL. The library came from three nested PCR rounds adapted from ARM-PCR protocols. MiXCR was run by TCRdb on the multiplex PCR reads, yielding one entry per CDR3 protein. Of over 85,000 distinct CDR3 sequences in the sample, about 80% are singletons; the top ten hold about 23%. The receptor was derived from a man in his 70s with non-small cell lung cancer. The genes are TRBV4-1 and TRBJ2-7; 11 bases are a match to TRBD2. The material sequenced was lung tumor tissue. CDR3 sequence: CAISWTLAGEGDEQYF. The CDR3 nucleotides read TGCGCCATCAGCTGGACACTAGCGGGAGAGGGCGACGAGCAGTACTTC.